This TCR beta chain emerged from a study of cytomegalovirus exposure and HLA in healthy donors. Points from the study as a whole: Later analysis suggested links between common viral pathogens and several top significant clusters.

The CDR3 loop spans 14 amino acids. Germline assignment: CDR1 ENHRY and CDR2 SYGVKD. Trimming removed 3 bases from V and 3 bases from J, with 12 bases in between. The study ran its PCR with 60 Vbeta and 13 Jbeta primers. Assay: immunoSEQ multiplex PCR; the TCRdb copy retains only in-frame clones and omits some. The sample lists about 67,000 clones, 75% to 90% occurring once. Of note for this clone: Its specificity is unknown.

In nominal health when sampled, donors likely had unrecorded immune exposures nonetheless. The chain employs TRBV10-3 and TRBJ2-7; D possibly corresponds to TRBD1 (5 bases). Sequenced sample: PBMCs. The receptor was derived from a woman aged 25 to 39 in good health and CMV-seropositive. CDR3 DNA: TGTGCCATCAGTGACCCTTCTAGGGGCTACGAGCAGTACTTC. Amino acids: CAISDPSRGYEQYF.